This T cell receptor (beta chain) was profiled in a study of post-analysis software for immune sequencing data (dated by TCRdb to between 2015 and 2016). In terms of the full investigation: Relapsing-remitting, secondary progressive and progressive-relapsing multiple sclerosis were recorded as disease courses, and subtype annotation was lacking for some patients. The patient repertoires were compared against 11 previously published healthy control repertoires obtained from donors aged about 6 to 27 years. A subset of samples was prepared in parallel using single-end sample barcoding, then pooled and co-amplified after Illumina adapter ligation.

The library was generated by PCR. The reads were generated on an Illumina HiSeq 2500. To reduce PCR and sequencing biases, unique molecular identifiers were incorporated into the TCR beta cDNA libraries. Every 1 to 10 million input T cells yielded about 500,000 cDNA molecules, meaning each molecule approximated one T cell. The patient libraries were prepared and sequenced with the same protocol used for the earlier healthy control dataset. Within a given batch, samples were prepared together, multiplexed and sequenced on the same HiSeq lane. From the authors' description of their analysis: Raw barcoded reads were processed with MIGEC, and single-read molecular identifier groups were discarded before consensus assembly and CDR3 extraction. VDJtools was used for post-analysis of the clonotype tables, with diversity normalized by down-sampling every dataset to the smallest sample size. Repertoire overlap clustering matched CDR3 amino acid but not nucleotide sequences to correct batch-related cross-sample contamination. TCRdb cleaned the public reads at Q25 with fastp, built clones with MiXCR and kept in-frame beta chains. Identical CDR3 protein sequences are pooled into one entry, listed with their most common genes and DNA. The V and J calls come from TCRdb's annotation, not from the publication. The sample table contains fewer than 850,000 distinct CDR3 sequences; only one count was recorded for roughly 29% of them. The ten top clones hold under 0.7% of the sample.

TCR beta repertoires were profiled from peripheral blood of over 10 young patients with multiple sclerosis to demonstrate the VDJtools post-analysis software. Multiple sclerosis patients were children and adolescents aged 6 to 15 years. Worth noting for this clonotype: No antigen is known for it. No clone much larger than this one lies a single base away; base qualities are absent.

Beyond this particular receptor, the publication reports: The multiple sclerosis patient group was slightly younger than the control group. Significantly higher frequencies in patients than in controls were found for roughly 5 TRBV segments, including TRBV5-6, TRBV5-1 and TRBV20-1. Direct clustering with F measure revealed strong co-clustering of samples prepared in the same batch, which led to a batch-effect correction. Normalized Chao1 diversity was significantly lower in multiple sclerosis patients than controls, suggesting substantial peripheral T-cell clonal expansion.

From cysteine to phenylalanine, the CDR3 is 15 amino acids long. Of all the DNA, just the CDR3 is kept, 45 bases in frame from base 1. V loses 5 bases at its end and J loses 7 bases; junction bases beyond the gene matches: 13. In the germline V gene, CDR1 corresponds to SGHTA and CDR2 to FQGNSA. Rearrangement joined TRBV7-2 to TRBJ2-7, and 8 junctional nucleotides match TRBD1. This receptor was identified in a girl between 5 and 17 years old with multiple sclerosis. What was sequenced was blood. CDR3 sequence: CASSLRTGLTREQYF. The sequenced DNA is TGTGCCAGCAGCCTCCGGACAGGGTTAACAAGAGAGCAGTACTTC.